This T cell receptor (beta chain) was recovered during a study of blood T cell repertoires in COVID-19. In the original workflow: Amplification of reference gene primers was used by the study to estimate nucleated cell counts. Data came from immunoSEQ multiplex PCR; TCRdb stores just in-frame clones and leaves some out. Clone size and the V and J calls come from that table; the DNA yielded D and trimming. The sample has roughly 120,000 clones; around three quarters are singletons. The sequence came from a woman older than 75 with acute or convalescent COVID-19. Sequenced: peripheral blood.

The CDR3 sequence: CASSLAGGVDTQYF. CDR3 nucleotide sequence: TGTGCCAGCAGTCTAGCGGGGGGGGTAGATACGCAGTATTTT. This rearrangement joins TRBV28 to TRBJ2-3; 12 positions agree with TRBD2. V was clipped by 5 bases and J by 5 bases; unmatched bases: 2. Germline V gene lookup returns CDR1 MDHEN and CDR2 SYDVKM. The CDR3 sequence is 14 residues long.